The 16 T cell receptor beta chains below come from one sample, sequenced in a study of cytotoxic CD8 clonotypes in ibrutinib-treated CLL. The assay was immunoSEQ multiplex PCR, and TCRdb's table has in-frame clones only and misses some. The sample carries 130,000 to 150,000 clones, around 80% recorded once. This specimen consisted of PBMCs, obtained after 12 months of ibrutinib treatment. These receptors all stem from a human donor with chronic lymphocytic leukemia.

The V and J genes are TRBV6-5 and TRBJ1-5; D gene uncertain. CDR1 and CDR2 (germline): MNHEY, SVGAGI. The CDR3 is 12 amino acids. The V gene lost 6 bases and the J gene lost 3 bases, with 6 bases spanning the gap. The CDR3 spells CASRPDNQPQHF. The CDR3 DNA reads TGTGCCAGCAGGCCTGACAATCAGCCCCAGCATTTT.

This chain links TRBV9 with TRBJ1-2; no firm D call. Between the trimmed V and J ends, which lost 3 bases and 7 bases, there was a span of 16 bases. The CDR3 runs to 14 residues. Germline V gene sequence: CDR1 SGDLS, CDR2 YYNGEE. CDR3 amino acids: CASSAFQEASGYTF. The CDR3 DNA reads TGTGCCAGCAGCGCCTTCCAGGAAGCGAGTGGCTACACCTTC.

The CDR3: CASSNPGGGWTQYF. CDR3 nucleotides: TGTGCCAGCAGTAACCCGGGTGGGGGCTGGACCCAGTACTTC. This chain connects TRBV27 to TRBJ2-5; the D gene is possibly TRBD1 (6 bases). Germline CDR1 and CDR2: MNHEY and SMNVEV (reference sequence). The CDR3 consists of 14 residues. The V and J ends lost 5 bases and 7 bases respectively, with 17 bases between them.

This clone was recorded a few times. CDR3 sequence (DNA): TGTGCCAGCAGTTACTCCTTGGCCGCAGCCAAAAACATTCAGTACTTC. Translating gives CASSYSLAAAKNIQYF. This rearrangement joins TRBV6-5 to TRBJ2-4; D gene uncertain. V lost 0 bases to trimming and J lost 0 bases, with 9 bases between them. The CDR3 length is 16 residues. Germline CDR1 is MNHEY and CDR2 is SVGAGI.

This CDR3 is CASSLGAGSNEQYF. Written as DNA, the CDR3 is TGCGCCAGCAGCTTGGGGGCAGGATCTAACGAGCAGTACTTC. The J gene is TRBJ2-7, the V gene TRBV5-1; unclear D gene. The CDR3 has 14 residues. In germline, CDR1 is SGHRS, CDR2 YFSETQ. The V gene lost 0 bases and the J gene lost 5 bases, with 12 bases spanning the gap.

J is TRBJ2-7 and V is TRBV19; 8 bases align to TRBD1. The CDR3 has 14 residues. V lost 1 base, J lost 2 bases, and 1 base stayed unmatched. The germline CDR1 and CDR2 sequences are LNHDA and SQIVND (reference sequence). CDR3 sequence (DNA): TGTGCCAGTAGTATAGCACAGGGGGCCTACGAGCAGTACTTC. It yields the protein CASSIAQGAYEQYF.

The chain is built from TRBV9 and TRBJ1-2, with D tentatively TRBD1 (5 bases). V lost 0 bases and J 3 bases, leaving 12 bases between the germline ends. CDR3 length: 15 residues. Germline lookup yields CDR1 SGDLS and CDR2 YYNGEE. The CDR3 nucleotides read TGTGCCAGCAGCGTAGAAAGGGGTAAAGACTATGGCTACACCTTC. Its translation: CASSVERGKDYGYTF.

V usage is TRBV9 and J usage is TRBJ2-7; 8 bases are shared with TRBD1. This CDR3 comprises 18 residues. V lost 0 bases, J lost 6 bases, and 17 bases stayed unmatched. Germline CDR1 is SGDLS and CDR2 is YYNGEE. CDR3 nucleotides: TGTGCCAGCAGCGTAGGTCCCCGGGCCGGGACAGGTCACCTCGAGCAGTACTTC. Translated, it gives CASSVGPRAGTGHLEQYF. The full variable domain, in which reference TRBV9 and TRBJ2-7 provide the parts outside the CDR3, is DSGVTQTPKHLITATGQRVTLRCSPRSGDLSVYWYQQSLDQGLQFLIQYYNGEERAKGNILERFSAQQFPDLHSELNLSSLELGDSALYFCASSVGPRAGTGHLEQYFGPGTRLTVT.

This rearrangement joins TRBV7-9 to TRBJ2-2; no reliable D call. Trimming stripped 5 bases from V and 6 bases from J, with 10 bases between. This CDR3 comprises 13 residues. From germline, CDR1 is SEHNR and CDR2 FQNEAQ (reference sequence). The CDR3 region has the DNA TGTGCCAGCAGCCCCCGGGTGTCCGGGGAGCTGTTTTTT. Translation: CASSPRVSGELFF.

The genes are TRBV10-3 and TRBJ2-2; D call uncertain. V was shortened by 1 base and J by 0 bases, with 3 bases between the two germline ends. Germline V gene lookup returns CDR1 ENHRY and CDR2 SYGVKD. The CDR3 sequence is 14 residues long. The CDR3 is CAISELPNTGELFF. DNA for the CDR3: TGTGCCATCAGTGAGTTGCCGAACACCGGGGAGCTGTTTTTT.

In its sample, this clone was seen a few times. V usage is TRBV10-3 and J usage is TRBJ1-2; D remains unclear. The V end lost 4 bases, the J end lost 2 bases, and 14 bases lay between the germline ends. Per the germline V gene, CDR1 is ENHRY and CDR2 is SYGVKD. This CDR3 comprises 15 residues. DNA of the CDR3: TGTGCCATCAGTGTTTCTTCCTCCAGGAACTATGGCTACACCTTC. It specifies CAISVSSSRNYGYTF.

The chain uses TRBV6-1 and TRBJ2-2; D gene ambiguous. Between the trimmed V and J ends, which lost 8 bases and 6 bases, there was a span of 19 bases. The germline gives CDR1 MNHNS, CDR2 SASEGT. The CDR3 runs 15 residues. CDR3 protein: CASASEIGHAGELFF. The CDR3 DNA sequence: TGTGCCAGCGCGTCAGAGATTGGTCATGCCGGGGAGCTGTTTTTT.

The chain links TRBV25-1 to TRBJ2-7; 7 nucleotides agree with TRBD2. The germline V gene has CDR1 MGHDK and CDR2 SYGVNS. After removal of 4 bases from V and 0 bases from J, the junction contained 3 bases not matched to a gene. The CDR3 is made up of 14 amino acids. In DNA form, the CDR3 reads TGTGCCAGCAGTGGTTGGGAGGGCTCCTACGAGCAGTACTTC. This sequence encodes CASSGWEGSYEQYF.

This clone was detected only a few times. The chain uses TRBV7-2 and TRBJ2-7; D is tentatively TRBD1 or TRBD2 (6 bases each). The CDR3 has 14 amino acids. V was clipped by 1 base and J by 9 bases, with 16 bases between them. Per germline, CDR1 SGHTA and CDR2 FQGNSA. As DNA, the CDR3 is TGTGCCAGCAGCTTAGTGGCGGGACAAGCCCGGCAGTACTTC. This codes for CASSLVAGQARQYF.

The J gene is TRBJ2-7, the V gene TRBV4-3; TRBD2 matches 10 bases. There are 15 residues in the CDR3. Germline trimming cut 4 bases from V and 0 bases from J; bases unmatched to any gene: 3. Germline CDR1 and CDR2: LGHNA and YSLEER. In DNA, the CDR3 is TGCGCCAGCAGCCCCTCTAGCGGGAGCTCCTACGAGCAGTACTTC. Its translation is CASSPSSGSSYEQYF.

The chain employs TRBV7-8 and TRBJ2-7; unclear D gene. Germline V gene lookup returns CDR1 SGHVS and CDR2 FQNEAQ. Trimming removed 5 bases from V and 3 bases from J, with 14 bases in between. CDR3 size: 14 residues. CDR3 in amino acids: CASSTAPGYYEQYF. For the CDR3, the DNA is TGTGCCAGCAGCACCGCGCCTGGGTACTACGAGCAGTACTTC.